This TCR beta chain was identified during a study of blood T cell repertoires in COVID-19 (dated by TCRdb to 2018 to 2021). For the study in its entirety: Samples covering the acute and convalescent phases of COVID-19 were provided by collaborators in the United States, Italy and Spain. The material from the prospective study consisted of cDNA or gDNA derived from T cells, B-cell-depleted T cells, or PBMCs. Subjects who had been exposed to COVID-19, were actively infected with it, or had recovered from it provided the deeply sampled blood TCRbeta repertoires that made up the dataset. The repertoires were released in a freely available public database meant as a resource for research on the immune response to SARS-CoV-2. The samples were drawn from the first 160 participants of the ongoing ImmuneRACE study and from 1,254 subjects provided by 6 global collaborators. The sample metadata nearly always contained a de-identified subject ID, COVID-19 status, age in years and sex. Where available, HLA class I and class II types were taken from metadata supplied by the sample provider and were not determined by assay-based typing. Points the paper makes about the study in general: The quantity of clinical and demographic metadata differed by source and by participant and was supplied without curation.

As for this clone: Its antigen specificity is not known. Per-base quality was not reported, and no clone a single base away is much larger than it.

Enrolling through a virtual design, the prospective study's participants ranged in age from roughly 18 to 90 years and lived across 24 United States geographic areas. Cohort assignment in the prospective study relied on participant-reported clinical history from a screening survey and a study questionnaire. Recovered participants in ImmuneRACE Cohort 3 were defined by two consecutive negative NP/OP PCR tests, clearance by a healthcare professional, or resolution of symptoms. Each participant in the prospective study had whole blood, serum and a nasopharyngeal or oropharyngeal swab collected by mobile phlebotomists. Additional blood draws and questionnaires over an approximately 2-month period could optionally be provided by prospective study participants. Prospective study blood samples were shipped either frozen or at room temperature before DNA extraction. The immunoSEQ Assay, a bias-controlled multiplex PCR, was used to amplify TCRbeta CDR3 regions from genomic DNA. The authors' pipeline ran thus. The number of nucleated cells in each sample was estimated by amplification of reference gene primers within the assay. To quantify the absolute abundance of each unique TCRbeta CDR3 rearrangement, sequence reads were collapsed and filtered. For each sample, productive Simpson clonality was calculated as the square root of Simpson's diversity index over productive rearrangements. The source is immuneACCESS, and TCRdb retained only in-frame sequences with V and J called. Part of the clones is not carried over; for the studies checked, unresolved V genes explain less than half of this, and the remainder is unexplained. Clone size and the V and J calls come from that table; the DNA yielded D and trimming. This sample comprises about 140,000 clones, 75% to 90% of them detected only once. Clones ranked in the top ten supply 11% of the sample.

Material for sequencing was PBMCs or T cells enriched from blood (not recorded which). The sequence came from a man in his sixties who had recovered from COVID-19.

DNA sequence: TGTGCCAGTAGTATGGGGCGGCAGACAGATACGCAGTATTTT. Its translation reads: CASSMGRQTDTQYF. The sequence is built from TRBV19 and TRBJ2-3, with TRBD1 tentatively as D gene (5 bases match). V is pared back by 3 bases and J by 3 bases, with 10 bases lying between the germline termini. The germline V gene (reference sequence) yields LNHDA for CDR1 and SQIVND for CDR2. From the cysteine up to the phenylalanine, the CDR3 has a length of 14 residues. Only the CDR3 DNA stays, 42 bases, in frame from base 1.